This T cell receptor (beta chain) was documented in a study of T cell responses to AZD1222 COVID-19 vaccine. Germline values: CDR1 LNHDA, CDR2 SQIVND (reference sequence). This CDR3 is built from 14 residues. Deletions cut 5 bases from V and 2 bases from J, with 12 bases between. Study-level results: After the peak T cell response, and only then, were repertoires sampled. Reports indicate that nearly half of spike-specific TCRs are directed at unmutated variant regions. Clonal diversity may have been underestimated in mostly white British donors. Among AZD1222 vaccinees, only five or six were seropositive at baseline.

Remarks on this clone: Its antigen is not known.

The assay was immunoSEQ multiplex PCR, and TCRdb's table has in-frame clones only and misses some. The sample gives 30,000 to 35,000 clones, roughly 74% of which show up once; roughly 4.9% is in the top ten. The starting material was peripheral blood, obtained 28 days after the second AZD1222 dose. The sequence came from an adult who received the AZD1222 COVID-19 vaccine. The rearrangement uses TRBV19 and TRBJ1-1, with D hard to call. The CDR3 nucleotides read TGTGCCAGTAGTGTCGGTCAGGTCAACACTGAAGCTTTCTTT. Its protein is CASSVGQVNTEAFF.